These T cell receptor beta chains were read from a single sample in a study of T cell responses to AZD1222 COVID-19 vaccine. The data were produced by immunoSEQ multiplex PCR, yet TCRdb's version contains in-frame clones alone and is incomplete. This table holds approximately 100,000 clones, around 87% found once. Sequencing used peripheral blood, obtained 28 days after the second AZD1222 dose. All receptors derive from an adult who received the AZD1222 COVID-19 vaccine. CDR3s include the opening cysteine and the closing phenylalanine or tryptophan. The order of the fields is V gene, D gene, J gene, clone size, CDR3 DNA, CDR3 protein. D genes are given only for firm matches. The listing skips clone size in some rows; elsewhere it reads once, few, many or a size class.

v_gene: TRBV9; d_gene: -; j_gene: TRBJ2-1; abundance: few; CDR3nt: TGTGCCAGCAGCCCGCGCGGGACTTCCTACAATGAGCAGTTCTTC; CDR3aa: CASSPRGTSYNEQFF
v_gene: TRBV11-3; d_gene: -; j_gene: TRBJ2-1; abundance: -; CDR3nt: TGTGCCAGCAGCTTAGGGAGTCGAGTGCTAGCTTCCAATGAGCAGTTCTTC; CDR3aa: CASSLGSRVLASNEQFF
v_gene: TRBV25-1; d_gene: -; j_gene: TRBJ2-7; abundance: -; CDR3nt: TGTGCCAGTTCGGATGGTTACGAGCAGTACTTC; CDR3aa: CASSDGYEQYF
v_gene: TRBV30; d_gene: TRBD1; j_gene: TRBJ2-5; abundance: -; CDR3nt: TGTGCCTGGAGTGGGTCAATCAGGGGGCGAGAGACCCAGTACTTC; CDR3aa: CAWSGSIRGRETQYF
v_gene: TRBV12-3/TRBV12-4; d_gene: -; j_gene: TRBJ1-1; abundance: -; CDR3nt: TGTGCCAGCAGTACGGGGGTTACTGAAGCTTTCTTT; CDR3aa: CASSTGVTEAFF
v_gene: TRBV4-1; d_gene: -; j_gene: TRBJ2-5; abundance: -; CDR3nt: TGCGCCAGCAGCCCTGGGGCTCGGGGGGCTTGGGAGACCCAGTACTTC; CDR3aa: CASSPGARGAWETQYF
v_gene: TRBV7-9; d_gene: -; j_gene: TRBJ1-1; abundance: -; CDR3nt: TGTGCCAGCAGCCCGCAAAGGGGGGTCAACACTGAAGCTTTCTTT; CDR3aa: CASSPQRGVNTEAFF
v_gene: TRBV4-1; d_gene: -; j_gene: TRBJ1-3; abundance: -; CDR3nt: TGCGCCAGCAGGTCGACAGGCCTTAGCTCTGGAAACACCATATATTTT; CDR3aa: CASRSTGLSSGNTIYF
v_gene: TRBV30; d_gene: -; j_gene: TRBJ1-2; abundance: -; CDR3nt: TGTGCCTGGTCCCAAGTAGGCCCCTATGGCTACACCTTC; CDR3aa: CAWSQVGPYGYTF
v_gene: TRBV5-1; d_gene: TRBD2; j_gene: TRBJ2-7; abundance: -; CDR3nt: TGCGCCAGCAGCTCAATAGGGACTAGCGGGAATCCCTACGAGCAGTACTTC; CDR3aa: CASSSIGTSGNPYEQYF
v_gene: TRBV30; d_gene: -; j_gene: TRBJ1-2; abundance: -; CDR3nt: TGTGCCTGGAGTGTAGGACGGGGGAGAGGCTATGGCTACACCTTC; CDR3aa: CAWSVGRGRGYGYTF
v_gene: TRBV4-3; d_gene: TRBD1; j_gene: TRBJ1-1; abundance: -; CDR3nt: TGCGCCAGCAGCCAAGAAGGATCGGACAGGGGAGAAGCTTTCTTT; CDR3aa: CASSQEGSDRGEAFF
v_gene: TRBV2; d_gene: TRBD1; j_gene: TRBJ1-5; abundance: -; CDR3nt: TGTGCCAGCAGCCGGGACAGGGGTAATCAGCCCCAGCATTTT; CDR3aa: CASSRDRGNQPQHF
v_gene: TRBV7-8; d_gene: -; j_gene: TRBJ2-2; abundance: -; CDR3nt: TGTGCCAGCAGCTTAGCGCCGGTGACCTTGAACACCGGGGAGCTGTTTTTT; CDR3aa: CASSLAPVTLNTGELFF
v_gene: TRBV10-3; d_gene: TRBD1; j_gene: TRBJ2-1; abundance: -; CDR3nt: TGTGCCATCAGTGAGGCCGGGACAGGGGGGAATGAGCAGTTCTTC; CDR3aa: CAISEAGTGGNEQFF
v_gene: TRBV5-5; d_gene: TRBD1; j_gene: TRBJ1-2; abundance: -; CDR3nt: TGTGCCAGCAGCCTGCAGGGGGTTGGTGGCTACACCTTC; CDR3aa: CASSLQGVGGYTF
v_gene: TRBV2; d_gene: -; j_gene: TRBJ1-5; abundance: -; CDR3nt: TGTGCCAGCAGTGTTTCCGGGGGCCCTCTCGAGCCCCAGCATTTT; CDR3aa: CASSVSGGPLEPQHF
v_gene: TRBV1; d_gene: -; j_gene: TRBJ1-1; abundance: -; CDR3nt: TGCACCAGCAGCCAATCTAAACCAGGGACAGTTCCGAATGAAGCTTTCTTT; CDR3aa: CTSSQSKPGTVPNEAFF
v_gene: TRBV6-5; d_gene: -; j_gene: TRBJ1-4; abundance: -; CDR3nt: TGTGCCAGCAGTCACAGGGCAGTGGGTGAAAAACTGTTTTTT; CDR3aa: CASSHRAVGEKLFF
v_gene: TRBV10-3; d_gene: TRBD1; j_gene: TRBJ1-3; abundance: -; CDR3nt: TGTGCCATCAGTGAGTCGATTCGATCCATTAACAGGGGTGGAAACACCATATATTTT; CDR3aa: CAISESIRSINRGGNTIYF
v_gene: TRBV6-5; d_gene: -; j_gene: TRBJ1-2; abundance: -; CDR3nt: TGTGCCAGCAGTCCTGTATTGGCCCCTTCTTATGGCTACACCTTC; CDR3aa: CASSPVLAPSYGYTF
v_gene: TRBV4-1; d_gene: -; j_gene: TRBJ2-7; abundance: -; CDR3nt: TGCGCCAGCAGCCATCGGACAGACTACGAGCAGTACTTC; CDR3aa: CASSHRTDYEQYF
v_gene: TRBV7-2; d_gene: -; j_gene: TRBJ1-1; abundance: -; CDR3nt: TGTGCCAGCAGCTTAGAGCCGGGTTTCCGAACTGAAGCTTTCTTT; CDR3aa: CASSLEPGFRTEAFF
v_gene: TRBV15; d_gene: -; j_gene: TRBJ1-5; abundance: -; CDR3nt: TGTGCCACCAGCAGAGACAGGGGAAGCAATCAGCCCCAGCATTTT; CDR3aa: CATSRDRGSNQPQHF
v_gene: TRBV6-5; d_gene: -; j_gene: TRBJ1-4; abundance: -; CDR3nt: TGTGCCAGCAGTATATCAAGGGCGGGTAATGAAAAACTGTTTTTT; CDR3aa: CASSISRAGNEKLFF
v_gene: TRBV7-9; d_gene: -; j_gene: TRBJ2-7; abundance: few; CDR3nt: TGTGCCAGCAGCTTAGTGGAACAGGGCTACTACGAGCAGTACTTC; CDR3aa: CASSLVEQGYYEQYF
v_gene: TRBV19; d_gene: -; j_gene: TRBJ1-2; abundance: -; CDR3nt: TGTGCCAGTAGTGCCGCAGGGACCCAAGGTTGGCGTGGCTACACCTTC; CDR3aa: CASSAAGTQGWRGYTF
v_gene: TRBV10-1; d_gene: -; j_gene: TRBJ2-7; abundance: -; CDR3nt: TGCGCCAGCAGGAGACCCGGGGAAAGCTCCTACGAGCAGTACTTC; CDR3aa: CASRRPGESSYEQYF
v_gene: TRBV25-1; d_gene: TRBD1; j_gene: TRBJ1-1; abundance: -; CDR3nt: TGTGCCAGCAGTGCAAGGGGGCTGGCTGAAGCTTTCTTT; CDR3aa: CASSARGLAEAFF
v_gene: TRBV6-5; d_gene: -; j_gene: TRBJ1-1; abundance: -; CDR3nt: TGTGCCAGCAGGAAGGACGGTGAAGCTTTCTTT; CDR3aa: CASRKDGEAFF
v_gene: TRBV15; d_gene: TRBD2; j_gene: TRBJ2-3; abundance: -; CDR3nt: TGTGCCACCAGCAGGGTGGGGCTAGCGGGGGGGCGCCCAGATACGCAGTATTTT; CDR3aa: CATSRVGLAGGRPDTQYF
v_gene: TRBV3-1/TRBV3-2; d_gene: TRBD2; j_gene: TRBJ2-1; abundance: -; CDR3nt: TGTGCCAGGCCCCCCTCGGGACTAGCGGGGGGCAGTGAGCAGTTCTTC; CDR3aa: CARPPSGLAGGSEQFF
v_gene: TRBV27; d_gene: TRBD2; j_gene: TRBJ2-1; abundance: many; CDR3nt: TGTGCCAGCAGTTTCACCCTAGCGGGAGGCCTTCTACCCTCCTACAATGAGCAGTTCTTC; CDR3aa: CASSFTLAGGLLPSYNEQFF
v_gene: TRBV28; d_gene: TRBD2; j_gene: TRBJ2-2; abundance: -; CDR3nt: TGTGCCAGCAGTGAAGCTAGCGGGAGGGCCAGGGAGCTGTTTTTT; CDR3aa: CASSEASGRARELFF
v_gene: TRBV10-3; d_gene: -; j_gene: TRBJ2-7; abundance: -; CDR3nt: TGTGCCGGGGGCTACGAGCAGTACTTC; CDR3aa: CAGGYEQYF
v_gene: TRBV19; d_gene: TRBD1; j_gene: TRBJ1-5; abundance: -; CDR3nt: TGTGCCAGTAGTATGGAGGGGGCGCGGAATCAGCCCCAGCATTTT; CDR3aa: CASSMEGARNQPQHF
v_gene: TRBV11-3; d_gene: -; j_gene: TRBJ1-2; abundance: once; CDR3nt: TGTGCCAGCACCGACACGGACTTC; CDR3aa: CASTDTDF
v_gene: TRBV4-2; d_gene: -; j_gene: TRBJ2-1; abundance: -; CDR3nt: TGTGCCAGCAGCCTTTCCTCAGGGGACAATGAGCAGTTCTTC; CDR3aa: CASSLSSGDNEQFF
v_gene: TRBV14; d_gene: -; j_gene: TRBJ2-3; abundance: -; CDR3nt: TGTGCCAGCAGCCCCCGTCGGGTCGATACGCAGTATTTT; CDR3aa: CASSPRRVDTQYF
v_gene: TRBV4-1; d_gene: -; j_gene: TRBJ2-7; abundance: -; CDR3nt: TGCGCCAGCAGCCAAGGCGGGACCTCCTACGAGCAGTACTTC; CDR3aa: CASSQGGTSYEQYF
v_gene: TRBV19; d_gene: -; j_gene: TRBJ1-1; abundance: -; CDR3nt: TGTGCCAGCCAGACGAACACTGAAGCTTTCTTT; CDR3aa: CASQTNTEAFF
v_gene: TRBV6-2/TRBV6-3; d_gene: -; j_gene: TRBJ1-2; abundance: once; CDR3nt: TGTGCCAGCAGTCCATCCGGGACTGGGGGCTACACCTTC; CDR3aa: CASSPSGTGGYTF
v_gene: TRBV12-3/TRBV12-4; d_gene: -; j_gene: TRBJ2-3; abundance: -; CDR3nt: TGTGCCAGCAGGGGAGATACGCAGTATTTT; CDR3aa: CASRGDTQYF
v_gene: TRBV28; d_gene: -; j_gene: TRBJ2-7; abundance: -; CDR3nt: TGTGCCAGCAGTTTACAGGGATGGGAGCAGTACTTC; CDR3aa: CASSLQGWEQYF
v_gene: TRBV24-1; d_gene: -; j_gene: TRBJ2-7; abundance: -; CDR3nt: TGTGCCACCAGTGCCCCCTCAGTGGCAGGGATCTACGAGCAGTACTTC; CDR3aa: CATSAPSVAGIYEQYF
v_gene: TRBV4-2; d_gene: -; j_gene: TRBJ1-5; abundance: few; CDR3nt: TGTGCCAGCAGCCCAAACGCTGGGAATAGCAATCAGCCCCAGCATTTT; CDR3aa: CASSPNAGNSNQPQHF
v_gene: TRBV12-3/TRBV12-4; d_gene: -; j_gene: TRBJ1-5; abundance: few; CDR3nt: TGTGCCAGCAGTTTAGAGGAAGGCCAGCCCCAGCATTTT; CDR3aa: CASSLEEGQPQHF
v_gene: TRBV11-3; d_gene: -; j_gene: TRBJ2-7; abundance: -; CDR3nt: TGTGCCAGCAGCCAAGGACGGGGACTGGACGAGCAGTACTTC; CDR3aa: CASSQGRGLDEQYF
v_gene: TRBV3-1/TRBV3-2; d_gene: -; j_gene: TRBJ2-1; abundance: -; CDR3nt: TGTGCCAGCAGCCTGGGGGGACAGCTCTATTACAATGAGCAGTTCTTC; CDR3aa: CASSLGGQLYYNEQFF
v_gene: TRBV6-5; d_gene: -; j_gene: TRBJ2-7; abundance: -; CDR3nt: TGTGCCAGCAGGGATAATGCGGCGGCCTCCTACGAGCAGTACTTC; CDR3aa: CASRDNAAASYEQYF
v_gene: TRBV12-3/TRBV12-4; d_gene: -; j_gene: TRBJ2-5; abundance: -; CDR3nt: TGTGCCAGCAGTTACCCGGATGGGGAGACCCAGTACTTC; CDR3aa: CASSYPDGETQYF
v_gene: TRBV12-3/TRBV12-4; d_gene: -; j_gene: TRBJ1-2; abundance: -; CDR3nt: TGTGCCAGCAGGTCACAGGGAGAACATGGCTACACCTTC; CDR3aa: CASRSQGEHGYTF
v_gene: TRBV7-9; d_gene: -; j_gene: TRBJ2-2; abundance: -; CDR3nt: TGTGCCAGCAGCTTGCGCGGATACACCGGGGAGCTGTTTTTT; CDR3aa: CASSLRGYTGELFF
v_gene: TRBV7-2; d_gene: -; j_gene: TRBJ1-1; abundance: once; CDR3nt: TGTGCCAGCAGCTTATATGGGGGGGGAGCTTTCTTT; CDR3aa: CASSLYGGGAFF
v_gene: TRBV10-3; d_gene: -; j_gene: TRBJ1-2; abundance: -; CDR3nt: TGTGCCATCAGTGAGTCGAAACGGCTACAAGAGACCCGAGGTGGTGGCTACACCTTC; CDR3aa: CAISESKRLQETRGGGYTF
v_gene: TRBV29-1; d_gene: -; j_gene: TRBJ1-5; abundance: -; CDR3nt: TGCAGCGTTGCAGGGGAAGACGGCAATCAGCCCCAGCATTTT; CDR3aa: CSVAGEDGNQPQHF